The clone carrying this TCR beta chain has a count of ten or more. The antigen is undetermined. The TCR beta library used iRepertoire HTBI primers with Arm-PCR amplification of CDR3. TCRdb processed the multiplex PCR reads anew with MiXCR; each CDR3 protein has one entry. The sample yields about 530,000 distinct CDR3 sequences, about 15% seen once. This sample is drawn from a study of regulatory T cells in long-lasting Graves disease. Noted time point: newly diagnosed GD, antithyroid drugs for less than 3 months. From PBMCs, RNA was extracted and then used to make the TCR library. Study-wide points: Persistent disease favored TRBV28, TRBJ1-2 and TRBJ2-5.

Trimming cost V 5 bases and J 8 bases, with 15 bases left between them. This CDR3 contains 13 residues. These data also formed part of another study, on T cells in Graves' hyperthyroidism and ophthalmopathy. That report notes: Diagnoses used clinical symptoms, serum thyroxine and TRAb, thyroid ultrasound and orbital computed tomography. Researchers ran a first-round RT-PCR on the TCR CDR3 using the HTBI primer set.

Sample: peripheral blood mononuclear cells (PBMCs), taken at new diagnosis, from a patient treated with antithyroid drugs. The chain is built from TRBV12-3 or TRBV12-4 and TRBJ1-2; D remains unclear. The sequence derives from a woman aged 40-60 years with Graves disease. CDR3 coding DNA: TGTGCCAGCAGTAGACGGGCTAGCCTAGGCTACACCTTC. This codes for CASSRRASLGYTF.